This T cell receptor beta chain was documented in a study of T cells in tumors after PD-1 blockade. Looking at the study overall: Each patient got pembrolizumab 200 mg every 3 weeks or cemiplimab 350 mg every 2 weeks. Mean per blood sample: 90,000 to 120,000 templates (about 24,000-260,000), about 40,000 unique clonotypes.

Sequencing was performed with immunoSEQ multiplex PCR; in TCRdb, only in-frame clones are kept and a portion is missing. The table records approximately 48,000 clones, roughly 80% of them present only once. Overall study results and limits: Approximately 41% of tumor TCR clonotypes were also found in blood.

CDR1 and CDR2 (germline): GTSNPN, SVGIG (reference sequence). Trimming took 1 base from V and 0 from J, leaving 13 bases between them. The CDR3 loop spans 15 amino acids. With respect to this clone: Its antigen is currently unknown.

The source of this sequence is a human donor with basal cell carcinoma. V and J are TRBV30 and TRBJ2-7, with D possibly TRBD2 on 5 matching bases. This specimen consisted of PBMCs, obtained before anti-PD-1 treatment. The CDR3 sequence is CAWSASGITSYEQYF. CDR3 in DNA: TGTGCCTGGAGTGCGTCCGGGATTACCTCCTACGAGCAGTACTTC.